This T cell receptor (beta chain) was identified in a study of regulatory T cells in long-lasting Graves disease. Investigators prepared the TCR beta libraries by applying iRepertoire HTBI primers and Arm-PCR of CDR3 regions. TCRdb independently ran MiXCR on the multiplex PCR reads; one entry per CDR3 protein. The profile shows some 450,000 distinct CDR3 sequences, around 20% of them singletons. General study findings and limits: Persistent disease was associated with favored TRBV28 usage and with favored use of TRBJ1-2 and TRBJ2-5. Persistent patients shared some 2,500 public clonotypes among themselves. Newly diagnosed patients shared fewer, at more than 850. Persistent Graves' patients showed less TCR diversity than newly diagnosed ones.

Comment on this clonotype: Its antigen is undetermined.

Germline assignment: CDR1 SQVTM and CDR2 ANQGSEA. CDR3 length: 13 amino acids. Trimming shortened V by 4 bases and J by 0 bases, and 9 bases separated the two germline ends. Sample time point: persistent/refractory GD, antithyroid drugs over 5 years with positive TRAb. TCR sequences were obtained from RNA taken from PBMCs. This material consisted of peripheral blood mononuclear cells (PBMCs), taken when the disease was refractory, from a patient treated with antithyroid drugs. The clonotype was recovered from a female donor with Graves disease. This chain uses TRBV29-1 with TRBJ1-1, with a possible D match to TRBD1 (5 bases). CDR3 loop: CSVAKGLNTEAFF. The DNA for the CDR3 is TGCAGCGTTGCTAAGGGGCTGAACACTGAAGCTTTCTTT.